A selection of T cell receptor beta chains follows, all from one sample in a study of blood T cells in healthy people across ages. TCRdb fed the 5' RACE reads into MiXCR, producing one record per CDR3 protein. Of approximately 800,000 distinct CDR3 sequences listed, 35% to 60% are singletons. Specimen: blood. These TCRs come from a man of 80 years or more in good health. Each CDR3 is given with its conserved first and last residue. The D gene is left open where the match is weak. Clone sizes are given selectively: once, few, many, or a class where the clone is expanded.

TRBV20-1	-	TRBJ2-3	TRBD2	TGCAGTGCCGCAGCGGGAGTGAACACAGATACGCAGTATTTT	CSAAAGVNTDTQYF
TRBV12-3/TRBV12-4	-	TRBJ1-2	-	TGTGCCAGCAGTCCCAATCTCCGGGACCATGGCTACACCTTC	CASSPNLRDHGYTF
TRBV4-2	-	TRBJ2-1	TRBD1	TGTGCCAGCACCGAGTGGGGGACAGGGAATGAGCAGTTCTTC	CASTEWGTGNEQFF
TRBV12-3/TRBV12-4	once	TRBJ2-3	-	TGTGCCAGCGGGGGTTTACGAGATACGCAGTATTTT	CASGGLRDTQYF
TRBV28	-	TRBJ1-1	-	TGTGCCAGCAGTCCTAGGGAGGGGTTTTGGAACACTGAAGCTTTCTTT	CASSPREGFWNTEAFF
TRBV14	few	TRBJ2-7	TRBD2	TGTGCCAGCAGCCAAGTAGGCCTAGCGGGACGCGAGCAGTACTTC	CASSQVGLAGREQYF
TRBV2	-	TRBJ1-6	-	TGTGCCAGCAGTGAGAAGGGAAAAGGTTCACCCCTCCACTTT	CASSEKGKGSPLHF
TRBV28	-	TRBJ2-3	-	TGTGCCAGCAGAGGTCTAAGCATAGATACGCAGTATTTT	CASRGLSIDTQYF
TRBV7-9	few	TRBJ1-4	TRBD1	TGTGCCAGCAGCGCCGGGACAGGGATCCTTAATGAAAAACTGTTTTTT	CASSAGTGILNEKLFF
TRBV20-1	few	TRBJ2-7	TRBD2	TGCAGTGCTGGAGCCGGGACTAGAGTTGGCGAGCAGTACTTC	CSAGAGTRVGEQYF
TRBV15	once	TRBJ2-7	-	TGTGCCACCAGCAGGACTGACGGGTCCTCCTACGAGCAGTACTTC	CATSRTDGSSYEQYF
TRBV12-3/TRBV12-4	-	TRBJ2-1	-	TGTGCCAGCAGTCCGCGGGCGGGATCCAGTGAGCAGTTCTTC	CASSPRAGSSEQFF
TRBV20-1	-	TRBJ1-1	-	TGCAGTGCTAGCCGCTCCGCGGGACACCCTCAGAATGAAGCTTTCTTT	CSASRSAGHPQNEAFF
TRBV3-1	-	TRBJ2-1	TRBD2	TGTGCCAGCAGCCAAAAGCGGGAGAATGAGCAGTTCTTC	CASSQKRENEQFF
TRBV20-1	-	TRBJ2-3	TRBD2	TGCAGTGCTACCCGGGCTAGCGGGAGTGCAGATACGCAGTATTTT	CSATRASGSADTQYF
TRBV10-3	-	TRBJ2-6	TRBD1	TGTGCCATCAGTGATGGAGACAGGGCTGGGACCAACGTCCTGACTTTC	CAISDGDRAGTNVLTF
TRBV12-3/TRBV12-4	-	TRBJ1-4	-	TGTGCCAGCAGTGTTGATGCTAGGGTAGATGAAAAACTGTTTTTT	CASSVDARVDEKLFF
TRBV5-1	-	TRBJ1-6	-	TGCGCCAGCAACATTGATAATTCGCCCCTCCACTTT	CASNIDNSPLHF
TRBV6-5	few	TRBJ2-5	-	TGTGCCAGCAGTTACCGTAGGGGCCGGGAGACCCAGTACTTC	CASSYRRGRETQYF
TRBV7-2	-	TRBJ2-1	-	TGTGCCAGCAGCTTAGTTGCCCCCTACGCTCCAAGGGCATCCAATGAGCAGTTCTTC	CASSLVAPYAPRASNEQFF
TRBV10-3	many	TRBJ2-3	TRBD1	TGTGCCATCAGTGAAGCCACAGGGGCTAGCACAGATACGCAGTATTTT	CAISEATGASTDTQYF
TRBV12-3/TRBV12-4	-	TRBJ2-5	-	TGTGCCAGCAGAATGCACGGGGGGCGAGGGGAGACCCAGTACTTC	CASRMHGGRGETQYF
TRBV25-1	-	TRBJ2-7	-	TGTGCCAGCAGTGAATCGGGCAGGGGAGGCAATGAGCAGTACTTC	CASSESGRGGNEQYF
TRBV27	few	TRBJ2-1	TRBD2	TGTGCCACCGGGACTAGCGGGAAAAATGAGCAGTTCTTC	CATGTSGKNEQFF
TRBV6-5	-	TRBJ1-1	-	TGTGCCAGCAGTTACACCAAGAACACTGAAGCTTTCTTT	CASSYTKNTEAFF
TRBV20-1	-	TRBJ2-1	TRBD2	TGCAGTGCTAGCCGGCGGGGGTTAACTAGCGGATACAATGAGCAGTTCTTC	CSASRRGLTSGYNEQFF
TRBV20-1	few	TRBJ1-6	-	TGCAGTTTGGGGCTTTTAAATTCACCCCTCCACTTT	CSLGLLNSPLHF
TRBV24-1	-	TRBJ1-2	-	TGTGCCACCAGTGATCGGGACATTTCTGGCTACACCTTC	CATSDRDISGYTF
TRBV9	-	TRBJ2-7	TRBD2	TGTGCCAGCAGCAAAAGACGGGAGGGCACCTACGAGCAGTACTTC	CASSKRREGTYEQYF
TRBV6-2/TRBV6-3	-	TRBJ2-3	-	TGTACCAGCAGTTATTCGACGGCCCGACCGGGGTACGATACGCAGTATTTT	CTSSYSTARPGYDTQYF
TRBV5-1	-	TRBJ2-1	TRBD2	TGCGCCAGCAGCTCCGGGACTAGCGGGATCCATGAGCAGTTCTTC	CASSSGTSGIHEQFF
TRBV20-1	few	TRBJ2-1	-	TGCAGTGCTCGACGATTAGCTTCGGCCTACAATGAGCAGTTCTTC	CSARRLASAYNEQFF
TRBV5-5	-	TRBJ1-2	-	TGTGCCAGCAGCTTGGAGGGCCACTATGGCTACACCTTC	CASSLEGHYGYTF
TRBV12-3/TRBV12-4	-	TRBJ2-2	-	TGTGCCAGCAGAGCCTCAGGGGCGAACACCGGGGAGCTGTTTTTT	CASRASGANTGELFF
TRBV7-2	few	TRBJ2-1	TRBD2	TGTGCCAGCAGCGTAGCCGGGCTAGCGGGAGATAATGAGCAGTTCTTC	CASSVAGLAGDNEQFF
TRBV24-1	few	TRBJ2-5	TRBD1	TGTGCCACCCTGTTGGGACAGCACCAAGAGACCCAGTACTTC	CATLLGQHQETQYF